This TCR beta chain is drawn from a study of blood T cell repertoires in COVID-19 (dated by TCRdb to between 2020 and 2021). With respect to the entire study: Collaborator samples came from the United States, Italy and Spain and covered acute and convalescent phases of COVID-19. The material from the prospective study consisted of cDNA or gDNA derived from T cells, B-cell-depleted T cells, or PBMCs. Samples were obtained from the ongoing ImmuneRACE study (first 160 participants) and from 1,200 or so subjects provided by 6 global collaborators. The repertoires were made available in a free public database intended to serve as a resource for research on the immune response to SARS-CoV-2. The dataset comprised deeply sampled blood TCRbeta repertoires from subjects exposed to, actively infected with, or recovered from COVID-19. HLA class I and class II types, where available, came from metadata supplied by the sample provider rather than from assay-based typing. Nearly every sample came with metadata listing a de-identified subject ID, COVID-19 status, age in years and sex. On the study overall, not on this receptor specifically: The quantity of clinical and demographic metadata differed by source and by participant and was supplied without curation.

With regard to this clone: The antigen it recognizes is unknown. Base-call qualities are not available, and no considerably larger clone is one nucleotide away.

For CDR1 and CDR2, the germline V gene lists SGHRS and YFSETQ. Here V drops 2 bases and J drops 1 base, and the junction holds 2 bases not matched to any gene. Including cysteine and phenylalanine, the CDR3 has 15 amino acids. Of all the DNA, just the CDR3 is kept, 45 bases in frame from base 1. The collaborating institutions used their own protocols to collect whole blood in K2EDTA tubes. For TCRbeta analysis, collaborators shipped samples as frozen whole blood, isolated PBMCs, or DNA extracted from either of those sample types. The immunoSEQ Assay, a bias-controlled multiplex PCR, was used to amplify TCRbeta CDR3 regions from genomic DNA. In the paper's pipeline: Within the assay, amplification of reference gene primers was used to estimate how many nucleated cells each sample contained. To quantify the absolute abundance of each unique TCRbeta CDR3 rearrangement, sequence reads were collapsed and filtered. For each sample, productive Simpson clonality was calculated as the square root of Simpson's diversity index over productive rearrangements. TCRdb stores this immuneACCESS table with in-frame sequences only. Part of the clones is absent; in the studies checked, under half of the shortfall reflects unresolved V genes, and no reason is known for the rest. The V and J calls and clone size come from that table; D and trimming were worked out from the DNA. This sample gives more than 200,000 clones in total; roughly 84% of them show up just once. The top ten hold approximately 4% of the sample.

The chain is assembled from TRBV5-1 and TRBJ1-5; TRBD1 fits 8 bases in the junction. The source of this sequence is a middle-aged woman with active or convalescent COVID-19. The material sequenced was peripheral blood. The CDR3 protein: CASSFGQGSNQPQHF. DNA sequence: TGCGCCAGCAGCTTCGGACAGGGAAGCAATCAGCCCCAGCATTTT.